A single sample gave rise to the 10 T cell receptor beta chains below, sequenced in a study of tumor-infiltrating lymphocytes in primary liver carcinoma. Unsorted whole blood yielded the blood RNA, and germline DNA was also extracted. The input was 450 to 550 ng total RNA; TCR beta cDNA was made from it with a constant-region primer. ARM-PCR was slightly modified, and three nested multiplex PCR rounds with it gave rise to the TCR beta libraries. The two initial PCR rounds, roughly 9 cycles each, used TRBV1-TRBV30 forward and C-beta reverse primers. TCRdb called the multiplex PCR reads again in MiXCR, with one record for every CDR3 protein. The sample lists fewer than 400,000 distinct CDR3 sequences; roughly two thirds were seen once. Source material: peripheral blood. The receptors stem from a man aged 35-49 years with primary liver carcinoma and hepatitis B virus infection.

This clonotype showed up many times. This sequence joins TRBV29-1 and TRBJ2-1; D gene ambiguous. V lost 0 bases and J lost 5, with 17 bases in between. Germline-derived CDR1 and CDR2 are SQVTM and ANQGSEA. This CDR3 is built from 16 residues. CDR3 nucleotides: TGCAGCGTTGAAGATAGGGTCAGAGGCCAGAACAATGAGCAGTTCTTC. It yields the protein CSVEDRVRGQNNEQFF.

The table lists this clonotype with many counts. The V call is TRBV12-3 or TRBV12-4, the J call TRBJ1-4, with D uncertain. Trimming shortened V by 11 bases and J by 11 bases, and 6 bases separated the two germline ends. The CDR3 totals 8 residues. The CDR3 DNA reads as TGTGCCGGACGGAAACTGTTTTTT. This translates into CAGRKLFF.

As regards this clonotype: This clone may be a read error of a much larger clone one base away. The rearrangement joins TRBV4-3 to TRBJ2-7, with 10 bases matching TRBD2. After removal of 5 bases from V and 5 bases from J, the junction contained 24 bases not matched to a gene. The germline gives CDR1 LGHNA, CDR2 YSLEER. CDR3 length: 20 residues. This chain's CDR3 is CASSYNPGTSAFPLDNEQYF. CDR3 bases: TGCGCCAGCAGCTACAACCCCGGGACTAGCGCTTTCCCTCTGGACAACGAGCAGTACTTC.

Only one count was recorded for this clonotype. A much larger clonotype is one base distant, so this may be a read error. The V call is TRBV6-1, the J call TRBJ1-1; 7 bases fit TRBD1. In germline, CDR1 is MNHNS, CDR2 SASEGT. CDR3 size: 12 residues. The CDR3 coding sequence is TGTGCCAGTTCGACAGGGTACACTGAAACTTTCTTT. It translates to CASSTGYTETFF.

Details on this clonotype: Just one base apart from a much larger clone, this may be a read error. The chain has TRBV6-1 and TRBJ2-3, with TRBD2 identical over 8 bases. The CDR3 is 15 amino acids. V shed 5 bases, J shed 4 bases, and the junction held 8 bases outside the gene matches. Per germline, CDR1 MNHNS and CDR2 SASEGT. The CDR3: CASSLGLVGPDTQYF. The CDR3 bases are TGTGCCAGCAGTTTGGGACTAGTGGGGCCAGATACGCAGTATTTT.

As concerns this clonotype: A much larger clone differs from this one at a single base, so this may be a read error. The rearrangement joins TRBV6-5 to TRBJ2-1; 12 bases align to TRBD2. The CDR3 totals 15 residues. Germline lookup yields CDR1 MNHEY and CDR2 SVGAGI. The CDR3: CASSPLAGGYNKQFF. The CDR3 region has the DNA TGTGCCAGCAGTCCTCTAGCGGGAGGGTACAATAAGCAGTTCTTC.

The sample holds many counts of this clonotype. The V and J genes are TRBV5-5 and TRBJ2-5; D is tentatively TRBD1 or TRBD2 (5 bases each). There are 15 residues in the CDR3. Germline V gene lookup returns CDR1 SGHKS and CDR2 YYEKEE (reference sequence). Trimming removed 0 bases at V and 5 bases at J, with 14 bases between. The CDR3 spells CASSLGPGRQETQYF. The CDR3 region has the DNA TGTGCCAGCAGCTTGGGTCCGGGGCGCCAGGAGACCCAGTACTTC.

A single count supports this clonotype. The rearrangement links TRBV4-2 to TRBJ2-7; 7 nucleotides agree with TRBD2. Per germline, CDR1 LGHNA and CDR2 YNFKEQ. Trimming removed 4 bases from V and 1 base from J; junction bases left unmatched: 7. There are 15 residues in the CDR3. This CDR3 is CASSLRGLGSYEQYF. The CDR3 DNA is TGTGCCAGCAGCCTGCGGGGGTTAGGGTCCTACGAGCAGTACTTC.

A remark on this clonotype: This may stem from a read error, because a much larger clone lies one nucleotide away. The rearrangement uses TRBV7-9 and TRBJ1-5; D unclear. The germline V gene encodes CDR1 SEHNR and CDR2 FQNEAQ (reference sequence). This CDR3 is built from 14 residues. For the CDR3, the DNA is TGTGCCATCAGCTTAGTAGGCGGGGATCAGCCCCAGCATTTT. Residues: CAISLVGGDQPQHF.

On this clonotype: A single base separates this from a much larger clone, so it may be a read error. The V and J genes are TRBV12-3 or TRBV12-4 and TRBJ2-7, with 7 bases fitting TRBD2. CDR3 length equals 14 residues. The DNA of the CDR3 is TGTGCCAGCAGTCCCCCGGGACTAATATCCGAGCAGCACTTC. Translating it yields CASSPPGLISEQHF.